The sequence of this T cell receptor beta chain was determined in a study of cytomegalovirus exposure and HLA in healthy donors. The PCR contained 60 Vbeta and 13 Jbeta primers. This table comes from immunoSEQ multiplex PCR, and its TCRdb copy is limited to in-frame clones, with some not included. The sample carries about 110,000 clones, 70% to 80% recorded once. CDR3 length equals 14 residues. The ends lost 6 bases at V and 4 bases at J; junction bases unmatched: 8. Germline CDR1 and CDR2: MNHEY and SVGAGI. This clone has just a few counts. The sequence came from a man aged 60-69 years in good health and CMV-seronegative. The material sequenced was PBMCs. This chain joins TRBV6-5 and TRBJ1-2; 7 nucleotides match TRBD1. CDR3 in amino acids: CASRRTGTGYGYTF. The CDR3 DNA sequence: TGTGCCAGCAGACGGACAGGAACTGGCTATGGCTACACCTTC.